This entry is about one TCR beta chain. Antigen specificity is unknown. Sample donors were healthy Caucasian individuals that came from Russia, aged 6 to 90. Extraction of total RNA produced a minimum of 5.5 micrograms from each sample. The V and J ends lost 2 bases and 6 bases respectively, with 12 bases between them. The CDR3 has 14 residues. Germline V gene data show CDR1 as SGHRS and CDR2 as YFSETQ. PCR was performed a second time for 7 to 11 cycles using a sample-barcoded 5' primer and a J-beta primer mix. TCRdb re-derived calls from the 5' RACE reads in MiXCR, one entry per CDR3 protein. The sample lists 650,000 to 800,000 distinct CDR3 sequences; 44% were seen once. This sample was included in a study of blood T cells in healthy people across ages. Overall study findings and caveats: Donor CMV status, an unknown factor, possibly confounded changes in expanded clonotypes.

The sequenced material came from blood. This chain connects TRBV5-1 to TRBJ2-1; D assignment may be TRBD1 or TRBD2 (5 bases each). The receptor was isolated from a man in his fifties or sixties in good health. The CDR3 is CASSFGTEGNEQFF. Here the CDR3 DNA reads TGCGCCAGCAGCTTCGGGACGGAAGGCAATGAGCAGTTCTTC.